A single TCR beta chain is shown here with its context. The sample is drawn from a study of monozygotic twins with inflammatory bowel disease. Per germline, CDR1 SGHTA and CDR2 FQGTGA. The CDR3 extends over 14 amino acids. Per donor there was one draw, yielding a blood sample of around 2.7 ml. TCRdb reprocessed the 5' RACE reads and stores each CDR3 protein as one record, lacking DNA. The listing records about 210,000 distinct CDR3 sequences. The V and J genes are TRBV7-3 and TRBJ1-1; the TRBD1 assignment by TCRdb is unverifiable without DNA. This sequence was found in a human donor with ulcerative colitis or Crohn's disease, or a healthy co-twin of an affected twin (not recorded which). Sequencing input: blood. The CDR3 loop is CASSDGLPGTEAFF. The full variable domain, its missing parts supplied by reference TRBV7-3 and TRBJ1-1, is GAGVSQTPSNKVTEKGKYVELRCDPISGHTALYWYRQSLGQGPEFLIYFQGTGAADDSGLPNDRFFAVRPEGSVSTLKIQRTERGDSAVYLCASSDGLPGTEAFFGQGTRLTVV.